This T cell receptor (beta chain) was obtained from a study of graft-versus-host responses after intestinal transplantation. Stimulators, some 200,000 irradiated and violet-dye-labeled cells, were plated with some 200,000 CFSE-labeled responder cells. Here immunoSEQ multiplex PCR was the method, and the copy in TCRdb shows in-frame clones only, minus some. This table holds a few thousand clones, about 29% found once. This sequence originates from a human patient who was an organ donor for intestinal transplantation. The sequencing here drew on alloreactive CD8+ T cells from a mixed lymphocyte reaction culture, taken before transplantation. Described subset: CFSE-low proliferating T cells sorted from roughly 6-day pre-transplant mixed lymphocyte reaction (GvH or HvG direction).

The CDR3 sequence is CASRTTSGGDYNEQFF. DNA for the CDR3: TGTGCCAGCAGAACGACTAGCGGGGGAGATTACAATGAGCAGTTCTTC. The chain has TRBV28 and TRBJ2-1, with 12 nucleotides matching TRBD2. This CDR3 spans 16 amino acids. V was pared by 6 bases and J by 4 bases, with 7 bases of the junction left unmatched. Germline V lookup: CDR1 MDHEN, CDR2 SYDVKM.